These 32 T cell receptor beta chains were sequenced from one sample in a study of glioma-infiltrating T cells. Using RNA template, CDR3s of TCR alpha and beta were amplified with iRepertoire arm-PCR. TCRdb re-called the multiplex PCR reads with MiXCR, one entry per CDR3 protein. The sample lists 150,000 or so distinct CDR3 sequences, about two fifths seen once, with 20% to 25% in the top ten. Sequences were obtained from glioma tissue, nonneoplastic brain tissue, or PBMCs (not recorded which). The receptors were gathered from a human donor with low-grade glioma or glioblastoma, undergoing nonglioma brain surgery, or in good health (not recorded which).

This chain joins TRBV4-2 and TRBJ2-2; no clear D gene. Deletions cut 1 base from V and 6 bases from J, with 6 bases between. The V gene's germline CDR1 is LGHNA and CDR2 YNFKEQ. The CDR3 totals 13 residues. The chain's CDR3 is CASSQVVAGELFF. In DNA form, the CDR3 reads TGTGCCAGCAGCCAAGTCGTCGCCGGGGAGCTGTTTTTT.

This clonotype has a single count. An end of the junction does not agree with germline; a read error may underlie this. This chain's CDR3 is CASSSGDRAYGYTF. CDR3 nucleotides: TGCGCCAGCAGTAGCGGCGACAGGGCGTATGGCTACACCTTC. This chain links TRBV6-2 or TRBV6-3 with TRBJ1-2, with TRBD1 matching 7 bases. The V gene's germline CDR1 is MNHEY and CDR2 SVGEGT. The CDR3 has 14 residues.

The genes are TRBV2 and TRBJ1-2; unclear D gene. Germline V gives CDR1 SNHLY, CDR2 FYNNEI. V was cut by 3 bases and J by 11 bases, with 10 bases left in between. The CDR3 runs to 11 residues. The CDR3 region is CASSEGLAYTF. The CDR3 DNA is TGTGCCAGCAGTGAGGGCCTAGCATACACCTTC.

Comment on this clonotype: This likely comes from a read error, as the CDR3 has no conserved phenylalanine or tryptophan at its end. The rearrangement joins TRBV27 to TRBJ1-2; D gene ambiguous. The CDR3 is made up of 11 amino acids. The V end lost 6 bases, the J end lost 4 bases, and 6 bases lay between the germline ends. CDR1 is MNHEY and CDR2 is SMNVEV in the germline V gene (reference sequence). DNA of the CDR3: TGTGCCAGCAGGGGTCTCTATGGCTACACCTCC. It encodes CASRGLYGYTS.

The chain is built from TRBV6-2 or TRBV6-3 and TRBJ1-4, with unresolved D. CDR1 is MNHEY and CDR2 is SVGEGT in the germline V gene. The CDR3 has 12 residues. The germline V and J ends were trimmed by 0 bases and 8 bases, with 4 bases remaining between them. CDR3 sequence: CASSYSTEKLFF. DNA for the CDR3: TGTGCCAGCAGTTACTCGACAGAAAAACTGTTTTTT.

This chain's CDR3 is CASSLSYGEQFF. The CDR3 DNA reads as TGTGCCAGCAGTTTATCTTACGGTGAGCAGTTCTTC. The chain has TRBV27 and TRBJ2-1; D gene ambiguous. The CDR3 is made up of 12 amino acids. CDR1 and CDR2 (germline): MNHEY, SMNVEV (reference sequence). The V and J ends lost 0 bases and 9 bases respectively, with 6 bases between them.

The chain joins TRBV4-1 to TRBJ2-3, with TRBD2 identical over 8 bases. Germline V gives CDR1 MGHRA, CDR2 YSYEKL. This CDR3 region has 19 residues. V lost 0 bases to trimming and J lost 6 bases; unmatched junction nucleotides: 17. For the CDR3, the DNA is TGCGCCAGCAGCCAAGACCCACCTCGACTTAACGGGGGGGTTGATACGCAGTATTTT. Translating it yields CASSQDPPRLNGGVDTQYF.

The table lists this clonotype with many counts. This chain links TRBV6-1 with TRBJ1-6; TRBD1 matches at 7 bases. Germline CDR1 reads MNHNS; CDR2 reads SASEGT. The V segment lost 5 bases and the J segment 7 bases; nucleotides outside the gene matches: 2. The CDR3 has 13 amino acids. The CDR3 reads CASSSGQNSPLHF. The CDR3 DNA is TGTGCCAGCAGTTCGGGACAGAATTCACCCCTCCACTTT.

The rearrangement links TRBV6-5 to TRBJ2-3; TRBD1 is a possible D gene (5 bases). V shed 0 bases and J shed 5 bases, with 12 bases lying between them. Germline assignment: CDR1 MNHEY and CDR2 SVGAGI. The CDR3 runs to 15 residues. The chain's CDR3 is CASSYSGKQGDTQYF. In nucleotides, the CDR3 is TGTGCCAGCAGTTACTCGGGGAAGCAGGGAGATACGCAGTATTTT.

This sequence joins TRBV18 and TRBJ2-7; D may match TRBD1 or TRBD2 (5 bases each). CDR1 and CDR2 from the germline V gene are KGHSH and LQKENI. V was clipped by 4 bases and J by 3 bases, with 10 bases between them. The CDR3 length is 13 residues. The CDR3 loop reads CASSRGGGYEQYF. As DNA, the CDR3 is TGTGCCAGCTCACGTGGTGGGGGCTACGAGCAGTACTTC.

Of note for this clonotype: One end of the junction is discordant with germline, which a read error may explain. V gene TRBV27 combines with J gene TRBJ1-5; no firm D call. Germline CDR1 is MNHEY and CDR2 is SMNVEV (reference sequence). This CDR3 region has 15 residues. As DNA, the CDR3 is TGTGCCAGCCGTCCCATCTTGCGATACAATCAGCCCAAGCATTTT. Protein sequence: CASRPILRYNQPKHF.

J is TRBJ2-7 and V is TRBV25-1, with TRBD2 matching over 14 bases. The CDR3 totals 15 residues. V lost 5 bases to trimming and J lost 7 bases; unmatched junction nucleotides: 7. Per the germline V gene, CDR1 is MGHDK and CDR2 is SYGVNS. For the CDR3, the DNA is TGTGCCAGCAGTAATCCGGGACTAGCGGGAGTTGAGCAGTACTTC. Its protein product is CASSNPGLAGVEQYF.

J is TRBJ2-1 and V is TRBV7-2, with TRBD2 matching over 9 bases. The length of the CDR3 is 15 residues. J lost 8 bases, V lost 3 bases, and 8 bases had no gene match. Per germline, CDR1 SGHTA and CDR2 FQGNSA. CDR3 sequence reads: CASSFGLAGIYEQFF. For the CDR3, the DNA is TGTGCCAGCAGCTTCGGCCTAGCGGGAATTTATGAGCAGTTCTTC.

A remark on this clonotype: Mismatch with germline at one junction end may stem from a read error. This chain links TRBV6-1 with TRBJ2-5, with no clear D. The CDR3 loop spans 13 amino acids. From germline, CDR1 is MNHNS and CDR2 SASEGT. Here the CDR3 DNA reads TGTGCCATCAGTGACGGCAACCAAGAGACCCAGTACTTC. Protein: CAISDGNQETQYF.

On this clonotype itself: A junction end diverges from the germline sequence, so it may reflect a read error. The genes are TRBV28 and TRBJ2-7; maybe TRBD2 (6 bases). This CDR3 is 15 amino acids long. Germline V CDR1 and CDR2: MDHEN, SYDVKM. CDR3 amino acids: CASSSHRSGAYEQHF. CDR3 coding DNA: TGTGCCAGCAGTTCACACCGTTCGGGAGCCTACGAGCAGCACTTC.

As regards this clonotype: A much larger clone lies one base from this, so it may be a read error. For the CDR3, the DNA is TGTGCCAGCAGTAGACGACAACTCCTTCCCTACGAGCATTACTTC. It codes for CASSRRQLLPYEHYF. The chain couples TRBV6-6 to TRBJ2-7; D is undetermined. Per germline, CDR1 MNHNY and CDR2 SVGAGI (reference sequence). The CDR3 runs 15 residues.

This clonotype was counted only a few times. The chain joins TRBV6-6 to TRBJ2-5, with 9 bases aligning to TRBD2. The CDR3 consists of 14 residues. Germline V gene lookup returns CDR1 MNHNY and CDR2 SVGAGI (reference sequence). V gave up 2 bases and J gave up 5 bases; unmatched junction bases: 3. The CDR3 DNA follows: TGTGCCAGCAGTTACGGGACTAGCTTTGAGACCCAGTACTTC. Translated: CASSYGTSFETQYF.

This clonotype was seen many times. The chain couples TRBV20-1 to TRBJ2-7, with D tentatively TRBD2 (6 bases). The V end lost 3 bases, the J end lost 5 bases, and 20 bases lay between the germline ends. The CDR3 is 15 residues long. CDR1 is DFQATT and CDR2 is SNEGSKA in the germline V gene (reference sequence). The CDR3 DNA reads TGCAGTGCTAGGGGAACTACTAGTCGACTAGACGAGCAGTACTTC. Its translation: CSARGTTSRLDEQYF.

J is TRBJ1-5 and V is TRBV20-1; D not resolved. Germline CDR1 and CDR2: DFQATT and SNEGSKA (reference sequence). The V end was cut by 4 bases, the J end by 7 bases, with 11 bases between. The CDR3 is made up of 12 amino acids. The chain's CDR3 is CSAIPGNQPQHF. CDR3 coding DNA: TGCAGTGCTATCCCTGGGAACCAGCCCCAGCATTTT.

This clonotype was seen ten or more times. The CDR3 DNA reads TGCAGTGCTAGAGCTCAGGGAGAGTGGGGCTACACCTTC. This gives the protein CSARAQGEWGYTF. The V gene is TRBV20-1, the J gene TRBJ1-2; a weak D match, TRBD1 (5 bases). CDR3 length: 13 residues. The V end lost 1 base, the J end lost 8 bases, and 14 bases lay between the germline ends. Germline values: CDR1 DFQATT, CDR2 SNEGSKA (reference sequence).

The chain employs TRBV5-1 and TRBJ2-1; 12 positions agree with TRBD2. Germline V gene lookup returns CDR1 SGHRS and CDR2 YFSETQ. The trim removed 4 bases at V and 6 bases at J, leaving 8 bases unmatched. There are 16 residues in the CDR3. CDR3 nucleotide sequence: TGCGCCAGCAGCCAGTTGACTAGCGGGAGTTTCAATGAGCAGTTCTTC. Its protein product is CASSQLTSGSFNEQFF.

The CDR3 DNA follows: TGTGCCAGCAGCCTGATCCGGGGCTACGAGCAGTACTTC. The encoded protein is CASSLIRGYEQYF. The chain joins TRBV14 to TRBJ2-7, with D possibly matching TRBD2 (5 bases). Germline V lookup: CDR1 SGHDN, CDR2 FVKESK. The CDR3 runs to 13 residues. V was cut by 4 bases and J by 3 bases, with 10 bases left in between.

This clonotype was observed a few times. The V gene is TRBV28, the J gene TRBJ1-1, with unresolved D. V gave up 2 bases and J gave up 6 bases, with 7 bases separating them. Germline CDR1 is MDHEN and CDR2 is SYDVKM. The CDR3 totals 12 residues. The CDR3 spells CASSLRVSEAFF. The CDR3 DNA reads as TGTGCCAGCAGTTTACGAGTGTCTGAAGCTTTCTTT.

On this clonotype: Just one base apart from a much larger clone, this may be a read error. The J gene is TRBJ2-1, the V gene TRBV7-2, with 10 bases lining up with TRBD2. Germline lookup yields CDR1 SGHTA and CDR2 FQGNSA. The CDR3 is 14 amino acids. V dropped 2 bases and J dropped 13; count of bases not matched to a gene: 8. DNA for the CDR3: TGTGCCAGCAGCTTAACCGGGACTAGCGTCCCACAGTTCTTC. The encoded protein is CASSLTGTSVPQFF.

The V gene is TRBV27, the J gene TRBJ2-1, with TRBD1 as a possible D gene (5 bases). Looked up from germline, CDR1 is MNHEY and CDR2 is SMNVEV (reference sequence). CDR3 length: 14 amino acids. Trimming took 8 bases from V and 6 from J, leaving 17 bases between them. DNA for the CDR3: TGTGCCAGCTGTTCCAGGGCCTCCGGCAATGAGCAGTTCTTC. It codes for CASCSRASGNEQFF.

In its sample, this clonotype ranks as medium-sized. The CDR3 is CASRLAGSYNEQFF. The CDR3 nucleotides read TGTGCCAGCAGATTAGCGGGGTCCTACAATGAGCAGTTCTTC. This chain connects TRBV6-1 to TRBJ2-1; 8 positions match TRBD2. The J segment lost 1 base and the V segment lost 6 bases, leaving 2 bases of the junction unmatched. The CDR3 is made up of 14 amino acids. CDR1 and CDR2 from the germline V gene are MNHNS and SASEGT.

This clonotype was picked up a small number of times. CDR3 sequence reads: CASSQYSQRGPYNEQFF. CDR3 nucleotide sequence: TGTGCCAGCAGTCAATACTCCCAGCGGGGCCCCTACAATGAGCAGTTCTTC. The rearrangement joins TRBV28 to TRBJ2-1, with TRBD2 matching over 7 bases. Per germline, CDR1 MDHEN and CDR2 SYDVKM. Losses at the gene ends were 5 bases for V and 2 bases for J; bases not matched to a gene: 12. The CDR3 sequence is 17 residues long.

V is TRBV6-1 and J is TRBJ1-1; D gene unclear. With 4 bases removed from V and 6 bases from J, the gap between germline ends came to 12 bases. Germline CDR1 is MNHNS and CDR2 is SASEGT. The length of the CDR3 is 13 residues. The CDR3 loop reads CASSARTPSEAFF. The CDR3 DNA follows: TGTGCCAGCAGTGCGCGGACCCCCTCTGAAGCTTTCTTT.

The J gene is TRBJ2-5, the V gene TRBV12-3 or TRBV12-4; D is possibly TRBD2 (6 bases). The CDR3 length is 15 residues. V was trimmed by 2 bases and J by 2 bases, leaving 12 bases between them. The CDR3 protein is CASSLRMGGQETQYF. CDR3 bases: TGTGCCAGCAGTTTAAGGATGGGAGGACAAGAGACCCAGTACTTC.

Note on this clonotype: This may be a read error, as it is one base from a much larger clone. The chain has TRBV6-2 or TRBV6-3 and TRBJ1-1, with 9 bases lining up with TRBD1. CDR1 is MNHEY and CDR2 is SVGEGT in the germline V gene. The junction had 5 bases not matched to a gene; V was cut back by 7 bases and J by 5 bases. This CDR3 region has 13 residues. The CDR3 sequence is CASTSTGGTEAFF. Here the CDR3 DNA reads TGTGCCAGCACCTCGACAGGGGGGACTGAAGCTTTCTTT.

The chain has TRBV6-4 and TRBJ2-3; D not certain. Germline CDR1 is MRHNA and CDR2 is SNTAGT. V was cut by 5 bases and J by 3 bases, with 9 bases left in between. The CDR3 totals 13 residues. The CDR3 loop reads CASSPRMTDTQYF. The CDR3 region has the DNA TGTGCCAGCAGTCCGAGAATGACAGATACGCAGTATTTT.

This sequence joins TRBV6-1 and TRBJ2-7; D might be TRBD2 (5 bases). The CDR3 has 16 amino acids. Trimming stripped 5 bases from V and 0 bases from J, with 17 bases between. The germline V gene has CDR1 MNHNS and CDR2 SASEGT. CDR3 sequence: CASSTRLRTFSYEQYF. The CDR3 DNA reads as TGTGCCAGCAGTACCCGGCTCAGGACTTTCTCCTACGAGCAGTACTTC.